This T cell receptor beta chain stems from a study of shared clonotypes between healthy human individuals. Study results and caveats: Only blood underwent sampling, and tissue repertoires likely differ. Clonotype sharing across donors was expected to vary with sequencing depth.

In the authors' workflow: In the immunoSEQ data, sequences were junction-only and lacked quality scores, so filtering differed. Method: immunoSEQ multiplex PCR; TCRdb's copy keeps in-frame clones and lacks some. The DNA was the basis for D and trimming; V, J and clone size are from that table. The table lists about 500,000 clones, around 77% of them singletons, with about 11% in the top ten. Germline V gene data show CDR1 as GTSNPN and CDR2 as SVGIG (reference sequence). There are 14 residues in the CDR3. The V gene end was trimmed by 0 bases and the J gene end by 1 base; junction bases not matched to a gene: 0. This clone occurred many times. What it binds is unknown.

The TCR was taken from a woman in her thirties or forties in good health. Some clones in this sample may be carry-over from other donors' samples. The rearrangement joins TRBV30 to TRBJ2-7; 10 nucleotides match TRBD2. Sequencing input: PBMCs. Written as DNA, the CDR3 is TGTGCCTGGAGTGTACTAGCGGGGTCCTACGAGCAGTACTTC. Its translation is CAWSVLAGSYEQYF.